The rows below give T cell receptor beta chains drawn from one sample of a study of T cell responses to AZD1222 COVID-19 vaccine. TCRdb's copy holds only in-frame clones and misses some; the assay was immunoSEQ multiplex PCR. The sample carries 130,000 or so clones, around 89% recorded once. The sample consisted of peripheral blood, taken on day 0 of MenACWY control vaccination. Receptor source: an adult in good health. Both conserved end residues are part of each CDR3. Fields, in order: D gene, clone size, J gene, V gene, CDR3 protein, CDR3 DNA. A D gene is named only where the DNA matches it firmly. Not every row has a clone size; where given, it reads once, few, many or a size class.

d_gene: NA; abundance: NA; j_gene: TRBJ1-2; v_gene: TRBV9; CDR3aa: CASSSRQDYGYTF; CDR3nt: TGTGCCAGCAGCTCAAGACAGGACTATGGCTACACCTTC
d_gene: NA; abundance: NA; j_gene: TRBJ2-7; v_gene: TRBV7-8; CDR3aa: CASSTSYTGHYEQYF; CDR3nt: TGTGCCAGCAGCACCTCATACACAGGGCACTACGAGCAGTACTTC
d_gene: TRBD2; abundance: NA; j_gene: TRBJ2-1; v_gene: TRBV10-3; CDR3aa: CAISDRGDNEQFF; CDR3nt: TGTGCCATCAGTGATCGGGGGGACAATGAGCAGTTCTTC
d_gene: NA; abundance: NA; j_gene: TRBJ2-5; v_gene: TRBV11-3; CDR3aa: CASSFDRRRGTQYF; CDR3nt: TGTGCCAGCAGCTTCGATCGGCGCCGGGGGACCCAGTACTTC
d_gene: NA; abundance: NA; j_gene: TRBJ2-1; v_gene: TRBV11-2; CDR3aa: CASSRTAGRGYNEQFF; CDR3nt: TGTGCCAGCAGCCGCACCGCGGGGAGAGGTTACAATGAGCAGTTCTTC
d_gene: TRBD1; abundance: NA; j_gene: TRBJ1-5; v_gene: TRBV2; CDR3aa: CASTGQASNQPQHF; CDR3nt: TGTGCCAGCACGGGACAGGCTAGCAATCAGCCCCAGCATTTT
d_gene: NA; abundance: NA; j_gene: TRBJ2-2; v_gene: TRBV11-3; CDR3aa: CASSLGGRESNTGELFF; CDR3nt: TGTGCCAGCAGCTTAGGTGGTCGGGAGTCGAACACCGGGGAGCTGTTTTTT
d_gene: NA; abundance: NA; j_gene: TRBJ2-2; v_gene: TRBV6-4; CDR3aa: CASSESGTRDTGELFF; CDR3nt: TGTGCCAGCAGTGAGTCCGGGACAAGGGACACCGGGGAGCTGTTTTTT
d_gene: TRBD1; abundance: NA; j_gene: TRBJ1-1; v_gene: TRBV6-5; CDR3aa: CASSLTGGTEAFF; CDR3nt: TGTGCCAGCAGTTTGACAGGGGGGACTGAAGCTTTCTTT
d_gene: NA; abundance: NA; j_gene: TRBJ1-4; v_gene: TRBV28; CDR3aa: CASSSGQFGEKLFF; CDR3nt: TGTGCCAGCAGTTCAGGACAGTTTGGTGAAAAACTGTTTTTT
d_gene: NA; abundance: once; j_gene: TRBJ2-3; v_gene: TRBV2; CDR3aa: CASRPYDRTDTQYF; CDR3nt: TGTGCCAGCAGGCCCTACGACAGGACAGATACGCAGTATTTT
d_gene: NA; abundance: NA; j_gene: TRBJ2-2; v_gene: TRBV5-1; CDR3aa: CASSPNPGAGQNTGELFF; CDR3nt: TGCGCCAGCAGCCCAAATCCTGGGGCGGGACAGAACACCGGGGAGCTGTTTTTT
d_gene: NA; abundance: NA; j_gene: TRBJ2-5; v_gene: TRBV7-6; CDR3aa: CASSLLGAGETQYF; CDR3nt: TGTGCCAGCAGCTTACTTGGGGCGGGAGAGACCCAGTACTTC
d_gene: NA; abundance: NA; j_gene: TRBJ1-2; v_gene: TRBV29-1; CDR3aa: CSVQGRPDYGYTF; CDR3nt: TGCAGCGTGCAGGGTCGCCCTGACTATGGCTACACCTTC
d_gene: NA; abundance: NA; j_gene: TRBJ1-1; v_gene: TRBV7-2; CDR3aa: CASSLALGGDTEAFF; CDR3nt: TGTGCCAGCAGCTTAGCGCTAGGGGGTGACACTGAAGCTTTCTTT
d_gene: NA; abundance: once; j_gene: TRBJ2-2; v_gene: TRBV9; CDR3aa: CASSDSWAVYTGELFF; CDR3nt: TGTGCCAGCAGCGATTCTTGGGCGGTCTACACCGGGGAGCTGTTTTTT
d_gene: NA; abundance: NA; j_gene: TRBJ1-4; v_gene: TRBV28; CDR3aa: CASSITGGGEKLFF; CDR3nt: TGTGCCAGCAGTATTACGGGGGGAGGAGAAAAACTGTTTTTT
d_gene: NA; abundance: NA; j_gene: TRBJ1-5; v_gene: TRBV19; CDR3aa: CASSMDKVDNQPQHF; CDR3nt: TGTGCCAGTAGTATGGACAAAGTCGACAATCAGCCCCAGCATTTT
d_gene: TRBD2; abundance: NA; j_gene: TRBJ2-1; v_gene: TRBV2; CDR3aa: CASSENGAGGALEQFF; CDR3nt: TGTGCCAGCAGTGAAAACGGTGCGGGAGGGGCTTTAGAGCAGTTCTTC
d_gene: NA; abundance: NA; j_gene: TRBJ2-1; v_gene: TRBV5-4; CDR3aa: CASSPGGRYNEQFF; CDR3nt: TGTGCCAGCAGCCCCGGGGGCAGATACAATGAGCAGTTCTTC
d_gene: TRBD2; abundance: NA; j_gene: TRBJ2-1; v_gene: TRBV27; CDR3aa: CASSIPISGVSYNEQFF; CDR3nt: TGTGCCAGCAGTATCCCCATTAGCGGGGTCTCCTACAATGAGCAGTTCTTC
d_gene: TRBD2; abundance: NA; j_gene: TRBJ2-5; v_gene: TRBV2; CDR3aa: CASSREKETQYF; CDR3nt: TGTGCCAGCTCGCGGGAGAAAGAGACCCAGTACTTC
d_gene: TRBD1; abundance: NA; j_gene: TRBJ1-2; v_gene: TRBV19; CDR3aa: CAEVVGDRLNYGYTF; CDR3nt: TGTGCCGAAGTAGTTGGGGACAGACTTAACTATGGCTACACCTTC
d_gene: TRBD1; abundance: NA; j_gene: TRBJ1-3; v_gene: TRBV15; CDR3aa: CATSTLQGAGNTIYF; CDR3nt: TGTGCCACCAGCACCTTACAGGGGGCTGGAAACACCATATATTTT
d_gene: NA; abundance: NA; j_gene: TRBJ1-6; v_gene: TRBV3-1/TRBV3-2; CDR3aa: CASSHSNSPLHF; CDR3nt: TGTGCCAGCAGCCATAGCAATTCACCCCTCCACTTT
d_gene: TRBD1; abundance: NA; j_gene: TRBJ2-7; v_gene: TRBV6-6; CDR3aa: CASSHHPDRATQGAYEQYF; CDR3nt: TGTGCCAGCAGTCATCACCCGGACAGGGCAACCCAGGGTGCCTACGAGCAGTACTTC
d_gene: NA; abundance: NA; j_gene: TRBJ2-7; v_gene: TRBV27; CDR3aa: CASGRAGQITYEQYF; CDR3nt: TGTGCCAGCGGAAGAGCGGGACAGATAACCTACGAGCAGTACTTC
d_gene: NA; abundance: NA; j_gene: TRBJ1-6; v_gene: TRBV7-9; CDR3aa: CASSRTPGHNSPLHF; CDR3nt: TGTGCCAGCTCTCGGACGCCTGGTCATAATTCACCCCTCCACTTT
d_gene: TRBD2; abundance: NA; j_gene: TRBJ2-3; v_gene: TRBV20-1; CDR3aa: CSASPVSGRGIDTQYF; CDR3nt: TGCAGTGCTAGTCCCGTAAGCGGGAGAGGGATAGATACGCAGTATTTT
d_gene: TRBD1; abundance: NA; j_gene: TRBJ2-2; v_gene: TRBV10-3; CDR3aa: CAISTGVMNGELFF; CDR3nt: TGTGCCATCTCGACAGGGGTCATGAACGGGGAGCTGTTTTTT
d_gene: NA; abundance: NA; j_gene: TRBJ2-3; v_gene: TRBV20-1; CDR3aa: CSVGVGDTQYF; CDR3nt: TGCAGTGTAGGGGTTGGCGATACGCAGTATTTT
d_gene: NA; abundance: NA; j_gene: TRBJ2-1; v_gene: TRBV9; CDR3aa: CASSVDGGWGYNEQFF; CDR3nt: TGTGCCAGCAGCGTAGACGGGGGATGGGGCTACAATGAGCAGTTCTTC
d_gene: NA; abundance: once; j_gene: TRBJ2-2; v_gene: TRBV5-6; CDR3aa: CASSFGYAGELFF; CDR3nt: TGTGCCAGCAGCTTCGGGTATGCCGGGGAGCTGTTTTTT